The clone carrying this T cell receptor beta chain was seen once. Its antigen is undetermined. This entry comes from a study of cytomegalovirus exposure and HLA in healthy donors. Study-wide points: TCR beta chain V- and J-gene trimming was linked, in a later analysis, to a missense variant in DCLRE1C. Cytomegalovirus association was listed for about 150 TCR beta chains. Rare sequences made up most TCRs, while some public TCRs were found in many donors.

Vbeta (60) and Jbeta (13) primers were used in the PCR. The data were produced by immunoSEQ multiplex PCR, yet TCRdb's version contains in-frame clones alone and is incomplete. The table has tens of thousands of clones, less than 10% seen once. The sequence was collected from a man aged 50 or older in good health and CMV-seronegative. Sequenced sample: PBMCs.

Written as DNA, the CDR3 is TGCGCCAGCAGCGCAGGGTCTGGGTATGAGCAGTTCTTC. The encoded protein is CASSAGSGYEQFF. J is TRBJ2-1 and V is TRBV5-1; D is perhaps TRBD1 (5 bases). The CDR3 totals 13 residues. Germline values: CDR1 SGHRS, CDR2 YFSETQ. V was pared by 4 bases and J by 8 bases, with 13 bases between.